This entry lists 9 T cell receptor beta chains sequenced from one sample in a study of CD4 T cell repertoires in COVID-19. Profiling relied on immunoSEQ multiplex PCR, and the TCRdb table lists in-frame clones only, not all of them. This sample has some 71,000 clones; roughly 85% occur once, and the top ten carry roughly 0.5%. The sample was CD4+ T cells from peripheral blood, taken after recovery from COVID-19. These receptors were taken from a human donor who had COVID-19.

The rearrangement uses TRBV27 and TRBJ1-2, with D unresolved. V was trimmed by 7 bases and J by 7 bases, leaving 13 bases between them. This CDR3 is 12 amino acids long. Germline values: CDR1 MNHEY, CDR2 SMNVEV (reference sequence). In DNA, the CDR3 is TGTGCCAGCAAATCAGGTTCGGGTGGCTACACCTTC. Its protein product is CASKSGSGGYTF.

V gene TRBV3-1 (or the pseudogene TRBV3-2) combines with J gene TRBJ2-3; maybe TRBD2 (5 bases). The CDR3 has 15 residues. V gave up 3 bases and J gave up 0 bases, with 10 bases separating them. CDR1 is LGHDT and CDR2 is YNNKEL in the germline V gene (reference sequence). The CDR3, as DNA: TGTGCCAGCAGCCAGGCCCGGACTAGCACAGATACGCAGTATTTT. This codes for CASSQARTSTDTQYF.

The chain recombines TRBV12-3 or TRBV12-4 with TRBJ1-1, with D hard to call. V lost 3 bases to trimming and J lost 5 bases, with 10 bases between them. The CDR3 is made up of 13 amino acids. Here the CDR3 DNA reads TGTGCCAGCAGTTTTTCTCGGCCGACTGAAGCTTTCTTT. As protein: CASSFSRPTEAFF.

The chain has TRBV23-1 and TRBJ2-7, with 7 bases that match TRBD2. TRBV23-1 qualifies as an ORF whose function is uncertain. The CDR3 loop spans 15 amino acids. Trimming took 8 bases from V and 2 from J; bases not matched to a gene: 12. The DNA of the CDR3 is TGCGCCAGCCGCAGTCATGAACGGGGGGCCTACGAGCAGTACTTC. It specifies CASRSHERGAYEQYF.

The chain has TRBV6-5 and TRBJ1-6; TRBD1 matches at 9 bases. Trimming took 6 bases from V and 9 from J; bases not matched to a gene: 9. Germline assignment: CDR1 MNHEY and CDR2 SVGAGI. The CDR3 loop spans 15 amino acids. CDR3 nucleotides: TGTGCCAGCAGACAACAGGGGGCAGGGGGTTCACCCCTCCACTTT. Translated: CASRQQGAGGSPLHF.

The chain is built from TRBV19 and TRBJ1-1; tentatively, D is TRBD1 (5 bases). Germline V gene data show CDR1 as LNHDA and CDR2 as SQIVND (reference sequence). The CDR3 runs to 15 residues. Trimming cost V 3 bases and J 3 bases, with 14 bases left between them. The CDR3 DNA reads as TGTGCCAGTAGTATCTCAGGGACGGGGGACACTGAAGCTTTCTTT. Amino acids: CASSISGTGDTEAFF.

This chain links TRBV7-9 with TRBJ2-7; 10 nucleotides match TRBD2. Trimming took 4 bases from V and 0 from J; bases not matched to a gene: 0. CDR1 and CDR2 from the germline V gene are SEHNR and FQNEAQ (reference sequence). The CDR3 length is 14 residues. As DNA, the CDR3 is TGTGCCAGCAGCTCTAGCGGGAGCTCCTACGAGCAGTACTTC. Protein product: CASSSSGSSYEQYF.

The chain has TRBV11-2 and TRBJ2-2, with D possibly being TRBD1 or TRBD2 (6 bases each). The CDR3 runs 15 residues. V was trimmed by 0 bases and J by 5 bases, leaving 10 bases between them. Germline assignment: CDR1 SGHAT and CDR2 FQNNGV. The CDR3 coding sequence is TGTGCCAGCAGCTTAGATAGGGGGGAAACCGGGGAGCTGTTTTTT. Translated, it gives CASSLDRGETGELFF.

The rearrangement links TRBV2 to TRBJ2-2, with 7 bases lining up with TRBD1. CDR3 length equals 15 residues. Germline V gives CDR1 SNHLY, CDR2 FYNNEI. The J segment lost 7 bases and the V segment lost 8 bases, leaving 13 bases of the junction unmatched. For the CDR3, the DNA is TGTGCCAGCCGTGCCCAAACAGGGGCCCACGGGGAGCTGTTTTTT. Protein product: CASRAQTGAHGELFF. The complete variable domain, with remaining parts taken from reference TRBV2 and TRBJ2-2, reads EPEVTQTPSHQVTQMGQEVILRCVPISNHLYFYWYRQILGQKVEFLVSFYNNEISEKSEIFDDQFSVERPDGSNFTLKIRSTKLEDSAMYFCASRAQTGAHGELFFGEGSRLTVL.